The rows below give T cell receptor beta chains drawn from one sample of a study of T cell responses to AZD1222 COVID-19 vaccine. Only in-frame clones appear in the TCRdb table, and some are missing; sequencing was by immunoSEQ multiplex PCR. The sample has over 100,000 clones, approximately 91% seen once. The sample here was peripheral blood, taken 28 days after the second AZD1222 dose. The receptors shown here come from an adult who received the AZD1222 COVID-19 vaccine. The CDR3 runs from the conserved cysteine through the conserved F or W. The order of the fields is D gene, J gene, clone size, V gene, CDR3 DNA, CDR3 protein. A D gene is named only where the DNA matches it firmly. Size tells how often a clone was seen (once, few, many) or the class of an expanded clone, and some rows leave it out.

-,TRBJ1-5,-,TRBV10-3,TGTGCCATCAGTGATCAAGTAGGTCAACAGCCCCAGCATTTT,CAISDQVGQQPQHF
TRBD2,TRBJ2-3,-,TRBV5-1,TGCGCCAGCAATTTGGGACTAGCGGAACCAGATACGCAGTATTTT,CASNLGLAEPDTQYF
-,TRBJ1-6,once,TRBV9,TGTGCCAGCAGTGCCACCCTTAGGTCACCCCTCCACTTT,CASSATLRSPLHF
-,TRBJ1-2,once,TRBV5-1,TGCGCCAGCAGCTTGGATTTCCCAGGGGAATATGGCTACACCTTC,CASSLDFPGEYGYTF
-,TRBJ1-1,-,TRBV9,TGTGCCAGCAGCGTAGGAGAGGGGGACCCCCGCGGCACTGAAGCTTTCTTT,CASSVGEGDPRGTEAFF
-,TRBJ1-1,-,TRBV18,TGTGCCAGCTCACCACTGGCAGGGGATGTCGCTGAAGCTTTCTTT,CASSPLAGDVAEAFF
-,TRBJ1-3,-,TRBV24-1,TGTGCCACCAGTCCTACACTCGGAAACACCATATATTTT,CATSPTLGNTIYF
-,TRBJ2-2,-,TRBV5-1,TGCGCCAGCCAAACGCAGGGGCGCGACACCGGGGAGCTGTTTTTT,CASQTQGRDTGELFF
-,TRBJ1-3,-,TRBV19,TGTGCCTCCCGACGGGCAGGGGATGGAAACACCATATATTTT,CASRRAGDGNTIYF
-,TRBJ1-5,-,TRBV18,TGTGCCAGCTCACCCACCTCTGCGCCGATTTACGGCAATCAGCCCCAGCATTTT,CASSPTSAPIYGNQPQHF
-,TRBJ1-1,-,TRBV7-9,TGTGCCAGCAGCCCAGATCCGGGACGGGTGAACACTGAAGCTTTCTTT,CASSPDPGRVNTEAFF
TRBD2,TRBJ2-4,-,TRBV19,TGTGCCAGTAGTATACGCAGCGGGACTATAGCCAAAAACATTCAGTACTTC,CASSIRSGTIAKNIQYF
-,TRBJ2-3,-,TRBV5-5,TGTGCCAGCAGCTTGGGGCTGGGCCTTATAGATACGCAGTATTTT,CASSLGLGLIDTQYF
-,TRBJ2-7,-,TRBV7-9,TGTGCCAGCAGCTTAATGGCCCTCAGCTACGAGCAGTACTTC,CASSLMALSYEQYF
-,TRBJ1-2,-,TRBV6-1,TGTGCCAGCAGTGAAAGGGCTAACTATGGCTACACCTTC,CASSERANYGYTF
TRBD1,TRBJ1-6,-,TRBV5-3,TGTGCCAGAAGCCAGACAGGGGGCCGGGATAATTCACCCCTCCACTTT,CARSQTGGRDNSPLHF
-,TRBJ1-1,-,TRBV18,TGTGCCAGCTCACCTGGTATGAACACTGAAGCTTTCTTT,CASSPGMNTEAFF
-,TRBJ2-6,-,TRBV19,TGTGCCAGTAGTCAGGACGGTCTTTCTGGGGCCAACGTCCTGACTTTC,CASSQDGLSGANVLTF
-,TRBJ1-2,-,TRBV12-3/TRBV12-4,TGTGCCAGCAGTTTAGTGAACTATGGCTACACCTTC,CASSLVNYGYTF